Presented here are 2 T cell receptor beta chains from one specimen sequenced in a study of blood T cell repertoires in COVID-19. Generated by immunoSEQ multiplex PCR, the TCRdb table keeps only in-frame clones and is missing some. This sample yields about 150,000 clones, of which around 80% are seen a single time; 5.2% belongs to the top ten. Source material: PBMCs or T cells enriched from blood (not recorded which). The source is a man between 65 and 85 years old who had been exposed to COVID-19.

The rearrangement uses TRBV3-1 (or the pseudogene TRBV3-2) and TRBJ2-7, with a weak D call TRBD2 (6 bases). Per germline, CDR1 LGHDT and CDR2 YNNKEL (reference sequence). The CDR3 length is 15 residues. Trimming pared 4 bases from V and 1 base from J, leaving 14 bases between. This CDR3 is CASSPRLGGSYEQYF. The CDR3 bases are TGTGCCAGCAGCCCCCGCCTTGGAGGGTCCTACGAGCAGTACTTC.

The chain joins TRBV7-2 to TRBJ1-2, with TRBD1 matching over 7 bases. Per the germline V gene, CDR1 is SGHTA and CDR2 is FQGNSA. The length of the CDR3 is 13 residues. V gave up 7 bases and J gave up 7 bases; unmatched junction bases: 9. The CDR3 DNA is TGTGCCAGCAAGATTACAGGGGAGAGTGGCTACACCTTC. This encodes CASKITGESGYTF.